This T cell receptor (beta chain) was identified in a study of blood T cell repertoires in COVID-19. Study-level information: The United States, Italy and Spain provided the acute and convalescent COVID-19 samples. Sample material is recorded as cDNA or gDNA derived from T cells, B-cell-depleted T cells, or PBMCs.

In the original processing: Counts of nucleated cells, estimated from reference gene primer amplification, were obtained. Data came from immunoSEQ multiplex PCR; TCRdb stores just in-frame clones and leaves some out. The V and J calls and clone size are taken from that table; D and trimming were inferred from the DNA. The sample lists some 150,000 clones, 70% to 90% occurring once. The CDR3 runs 15 residues. Germline CDR1 is MGHRA and CDR2 is YSYEKL. The V and J ends lost 0 bases and 0 bases respectively, with 7 bases between them. V gene TRBV4-1 combines with J gene TRBJ2-3; D gene uncertain. This clonotype was sampled from a woman aged 65 to 85 with acute or convalescent COVID-19. Sample: peripheral blood. CDR3 nucleotide sequence: TGCGCCAGCAGCCAAGAATCTATTAGCACAGATACGCAGTATTTT. Translating gives CASSQESISTDTQYF.